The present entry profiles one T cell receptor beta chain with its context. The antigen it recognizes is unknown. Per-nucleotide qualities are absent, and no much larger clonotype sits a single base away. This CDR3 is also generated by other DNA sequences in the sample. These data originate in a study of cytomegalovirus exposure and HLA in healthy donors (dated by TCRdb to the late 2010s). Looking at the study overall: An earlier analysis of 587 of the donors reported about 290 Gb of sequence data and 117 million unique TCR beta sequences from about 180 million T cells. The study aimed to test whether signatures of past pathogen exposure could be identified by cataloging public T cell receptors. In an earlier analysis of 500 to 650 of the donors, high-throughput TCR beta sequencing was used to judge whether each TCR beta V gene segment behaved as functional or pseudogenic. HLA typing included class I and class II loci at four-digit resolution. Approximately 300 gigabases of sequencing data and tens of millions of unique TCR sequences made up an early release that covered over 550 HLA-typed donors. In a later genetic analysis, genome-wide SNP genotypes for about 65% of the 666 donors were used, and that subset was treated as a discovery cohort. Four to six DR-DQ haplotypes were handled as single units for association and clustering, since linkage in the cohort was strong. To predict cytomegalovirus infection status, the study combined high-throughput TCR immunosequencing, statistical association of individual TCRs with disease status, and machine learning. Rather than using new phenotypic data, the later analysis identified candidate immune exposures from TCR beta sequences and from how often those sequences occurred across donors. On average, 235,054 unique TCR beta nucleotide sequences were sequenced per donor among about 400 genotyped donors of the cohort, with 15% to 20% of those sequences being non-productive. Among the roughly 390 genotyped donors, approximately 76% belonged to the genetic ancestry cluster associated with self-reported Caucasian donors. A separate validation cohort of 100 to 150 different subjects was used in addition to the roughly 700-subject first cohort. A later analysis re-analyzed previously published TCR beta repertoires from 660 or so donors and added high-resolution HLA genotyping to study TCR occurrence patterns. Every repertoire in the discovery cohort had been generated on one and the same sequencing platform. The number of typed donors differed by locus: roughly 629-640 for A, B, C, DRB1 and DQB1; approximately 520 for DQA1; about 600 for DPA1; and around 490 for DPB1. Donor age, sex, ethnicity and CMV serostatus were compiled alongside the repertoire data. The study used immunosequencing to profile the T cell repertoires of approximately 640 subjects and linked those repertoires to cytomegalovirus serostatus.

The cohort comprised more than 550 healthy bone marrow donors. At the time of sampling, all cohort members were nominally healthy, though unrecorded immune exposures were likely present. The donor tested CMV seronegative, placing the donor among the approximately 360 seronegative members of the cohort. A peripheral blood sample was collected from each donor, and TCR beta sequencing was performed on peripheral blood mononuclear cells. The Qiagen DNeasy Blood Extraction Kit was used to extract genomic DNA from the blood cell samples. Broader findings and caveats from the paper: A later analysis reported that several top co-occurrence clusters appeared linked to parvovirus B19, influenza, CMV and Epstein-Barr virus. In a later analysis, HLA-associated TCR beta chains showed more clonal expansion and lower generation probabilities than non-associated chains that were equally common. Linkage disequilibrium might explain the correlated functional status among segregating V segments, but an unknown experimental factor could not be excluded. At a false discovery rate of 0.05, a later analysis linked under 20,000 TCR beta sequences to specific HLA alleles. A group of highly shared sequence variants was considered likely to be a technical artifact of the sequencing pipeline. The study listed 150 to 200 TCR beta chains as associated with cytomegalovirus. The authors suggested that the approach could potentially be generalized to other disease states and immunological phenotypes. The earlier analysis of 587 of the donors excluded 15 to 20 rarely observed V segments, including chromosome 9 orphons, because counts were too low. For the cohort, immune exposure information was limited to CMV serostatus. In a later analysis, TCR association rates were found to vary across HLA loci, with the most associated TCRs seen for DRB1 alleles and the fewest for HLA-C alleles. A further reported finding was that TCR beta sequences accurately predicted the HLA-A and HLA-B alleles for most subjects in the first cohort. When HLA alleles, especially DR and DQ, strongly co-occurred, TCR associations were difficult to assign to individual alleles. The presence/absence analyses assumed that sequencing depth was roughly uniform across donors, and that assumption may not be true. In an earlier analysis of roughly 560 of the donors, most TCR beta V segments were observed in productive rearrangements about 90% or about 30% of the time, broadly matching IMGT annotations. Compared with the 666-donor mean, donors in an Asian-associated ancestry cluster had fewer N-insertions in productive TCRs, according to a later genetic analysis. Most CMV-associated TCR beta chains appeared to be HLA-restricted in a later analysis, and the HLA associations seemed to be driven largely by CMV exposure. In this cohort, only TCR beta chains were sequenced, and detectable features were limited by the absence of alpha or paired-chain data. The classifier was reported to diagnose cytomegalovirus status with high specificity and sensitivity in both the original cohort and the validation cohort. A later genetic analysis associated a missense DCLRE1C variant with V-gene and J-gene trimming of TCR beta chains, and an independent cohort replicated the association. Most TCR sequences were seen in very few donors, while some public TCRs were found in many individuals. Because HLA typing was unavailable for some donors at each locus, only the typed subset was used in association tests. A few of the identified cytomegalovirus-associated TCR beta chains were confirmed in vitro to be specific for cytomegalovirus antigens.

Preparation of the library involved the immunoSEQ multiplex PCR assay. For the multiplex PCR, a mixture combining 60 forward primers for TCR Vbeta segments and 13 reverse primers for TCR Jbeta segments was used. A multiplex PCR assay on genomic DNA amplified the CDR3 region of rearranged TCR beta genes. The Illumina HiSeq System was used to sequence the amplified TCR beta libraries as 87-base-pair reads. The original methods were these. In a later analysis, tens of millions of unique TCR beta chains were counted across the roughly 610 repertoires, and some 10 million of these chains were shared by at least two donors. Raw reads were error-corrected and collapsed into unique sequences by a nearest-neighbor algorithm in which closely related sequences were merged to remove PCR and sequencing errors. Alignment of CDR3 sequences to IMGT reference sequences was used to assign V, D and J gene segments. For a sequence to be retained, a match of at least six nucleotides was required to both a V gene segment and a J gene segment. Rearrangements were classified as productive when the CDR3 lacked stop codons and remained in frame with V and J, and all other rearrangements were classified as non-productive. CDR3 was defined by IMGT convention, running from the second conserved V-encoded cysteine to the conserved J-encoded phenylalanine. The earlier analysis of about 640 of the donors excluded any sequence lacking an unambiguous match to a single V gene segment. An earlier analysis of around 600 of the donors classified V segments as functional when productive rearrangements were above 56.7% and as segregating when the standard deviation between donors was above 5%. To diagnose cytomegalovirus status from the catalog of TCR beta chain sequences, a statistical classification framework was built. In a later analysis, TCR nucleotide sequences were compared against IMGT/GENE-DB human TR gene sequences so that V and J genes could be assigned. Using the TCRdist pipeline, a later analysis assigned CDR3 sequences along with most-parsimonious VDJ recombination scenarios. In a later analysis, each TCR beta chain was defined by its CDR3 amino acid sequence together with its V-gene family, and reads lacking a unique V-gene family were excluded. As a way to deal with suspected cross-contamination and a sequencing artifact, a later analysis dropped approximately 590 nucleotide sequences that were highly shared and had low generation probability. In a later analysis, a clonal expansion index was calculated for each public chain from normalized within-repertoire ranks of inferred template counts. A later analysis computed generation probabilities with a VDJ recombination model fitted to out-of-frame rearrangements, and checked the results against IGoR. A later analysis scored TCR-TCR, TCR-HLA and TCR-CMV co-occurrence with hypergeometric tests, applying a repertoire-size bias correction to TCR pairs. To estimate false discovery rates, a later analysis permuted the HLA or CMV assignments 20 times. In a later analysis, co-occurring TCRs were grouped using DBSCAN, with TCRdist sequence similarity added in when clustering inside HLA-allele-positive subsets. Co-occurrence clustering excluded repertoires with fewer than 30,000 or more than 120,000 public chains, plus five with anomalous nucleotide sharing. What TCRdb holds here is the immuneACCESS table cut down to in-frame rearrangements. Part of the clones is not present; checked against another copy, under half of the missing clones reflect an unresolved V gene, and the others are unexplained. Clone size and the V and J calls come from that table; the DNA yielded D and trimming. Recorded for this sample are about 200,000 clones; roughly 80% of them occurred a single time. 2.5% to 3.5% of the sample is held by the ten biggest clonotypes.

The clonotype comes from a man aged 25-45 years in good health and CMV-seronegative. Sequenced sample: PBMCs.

The CDR3 loop reads CASSPNSSGNTIYF. The base sequence is TGTGCCAGCTCACCAAACAGCTCTGGAAACACCATATATTTT. Here the chain combines TRBV18 and TRBJ1-3; no confident D gene assignment can be made. As encoded in the germline V gene, CDR1 is KGHSH while CDR2 is LQKENI. The germline ends are 5 bases apart after V is trimmed by 2 bases and J by 0 bases. The CDR3 contains 14 residues, cysteine and phenylalanine counted. The kept DNA is CDR3 alone, 42 bases in frame from the first base. The CDR3, completed at both ends by the reference TRBV18 and TRBJ1-3 genes, gives the full variable domain NAGVMQNPRHLVRRRGQEARLRCSPMKGHSHVYWYRQLPEEGLKFMVYLQKENIIDESGMPKERFSAEFPKEGPSILRIQQVVRGDSAAYFCASSPNSSGNTIYFGEGSWLTVV.